A single TCR beta chain is shown here with its context. This clonotype was counted many times. The antigen it binds to is not known. The record has no base qualities; no much larger clone is one base away. The data were taken from a study of regulatory T cells in long-lasting Graves disease (dated by TCRdb to the early 2020s). About the full investigation: Patients with newly diagnosed Graves' disease had been on antithyroid drugs for under 3 months. Persistent Graves' disease patients were compared with newly diagnosed Graves' disease patients by peripheral blood TCR sequencing and RNA sequencing. The study took place in China and was registered as a clinical trial. A total of some 35 samples underwent TCR sequencing: around 13 from persistent and roughly 20 from newly diagnosed Graves' disease patients. Points the paper makes about the study in general: Persistent Graves' disease patients showed lower TCR Shannon entropy and fewer highly expanded clones than newly diagnosed patients, suggesting clonal expansion. Only peripheral blood was studied, because thyroid tissue, the primary lesion, was inaccessible. A larger number of public clonotypes was shared among persistent patients (approximately 3,000) than among newly diagnosed patients (approximately 1,000). TRBV28, TRBJ1-2 and TRBJ2-5 were preferentially used in persistent disease, while TRBV20-1 and TRBJ2-1 were favored in newly diagnosed disease. Only the TCR beta chain was sequenced and analyzed. The authors acknowledged the small sample size as a limitation that may reduce accuracy.

This specimen's time point label, interpreted: newly diagnosed GD, antithyroid drugs for less than 3 months. For both TCR sequencing and RNA sequencing, RNA was extracted from PBMCs in TRIzol. The diagnosis of Graves' disease followed American Thyroid Association guidelines. Patients for the study were recruited at an endocrinology department in Xi'an, China. Each patient gave about 9.1 milliliters of peripheral blood, collected in an EDTA anticoagulant tube. Ficoll Paque Plus density gradient separation was used to isolate PBMCs, and no additional T cell sorting was done. An Agilent 2100 Bioanalyzer and agarose gel were used to check RNA quality, and a NanoDrop 2000 was used to measure RNA concentration. The library was prepared using multiplex PCR. This sample was sequenced with an Illumina HiSeq 4000. TCR beta libraries were built with iRepertoire HTBI primers and Arm-PCR amplification of CDR3 regions. Before sequencing, the PCR products underwent gel purification. The study's processing was this. Across samples, approximately 68 TRBV and 12 to 15 TRBJ segments were identified and used for gene usage analysis of CDR3 amino acid clonotypes. Filtered high-quality paired reads were merged into contigs using COPE and FqMerger. BLAST was used to align contigs to the IMGT TRBV, TRBD and TRBJ reference genes, and CDR3 was defined following IMGT. Any clonotype with a frequency above 0.1% was counted as a highly expanded clone. Shannon entropy served as the measure of repertoire diversity, while the Gini coefficient captured V-J evenness. A clonotype found in more than one individual was treated as public. The public reads were reanalyzed by TCRdb: fastp trimming at Q25, MiXCR alignment, in-frame beta chains only. Each CDR3 protein gets just one entry, which takes the most common genes and DNA from the rows behind it. The V and J calls, along with clone size, are taken from TCRdb and not from the paper's own processing. The sample table holds 500,000 or so distinct CDR3 sequences, of which roughly 15% were seen once. The ten top clones hold 9% to 15% of the sample.

V and J are truncated by 3 bases and 2 bases respectively, leaving an intervening sequence of 12 bases. CDR1 MNHNS and CDR2 SASEGT were looked up in the germline V gene. The CDR3 runs 15 residues from the cysteine to the phenylalanine. Just the 45-base CDR3 DNA is kept, in frame starting at base 1. These sequences were also reported in another study, on T cells in Graves' hyperthyroidism and ophthalmopathy. Looking at the second paper: Graves' hyperthyroidism was defined as stable when no progression to ophthalmopathy occurred over 18 months of follow-up. The hyperthyroidism patients were between 18 and 65 years old and newly diagnosed, with a disease duration of less than 2 months. Any patient with an uncontrolled infection, another autoimmune disease, pregnancy or lactation was excluded. Clinical symptoms, serum thyroxine and TRAb, thyroid ultrasound, and orbital computed tomography formed the basis for the diagnoses. For the first round of RT-PCR on the TCR CDR3, the HTBI primer set was used together with the Qiagen OneStep RT-PCR kit. Blood samples also contained most of the expanded thyroid clonotypes (frequency above 0.001), which suggests that blood repertoires may reflect thyroid immune responses. A model built on a 13 V-J signature distinguished ophthalmopathy from stable hyperthyroidism, reaching 85% to 90% sensitivity and about 81% specificity in cross-validation and 80%/75% in testing. In validation, progression to ophthalmopathy was predicted by the model with roughly 69% sensitivity and just over 72% specificity, a median of 6.5 months before onset. To identify TCR V-J signatures that set the groups apart, the researchers used a discovery cohort of roughly 100 patients, made up of under 50 with Graves' ophthalmopathy and 55 to 65 with stable Graves' hyperthyroidism. Whether ophthalmopathy could be predicted prospectively was tested in an independent validation cohort made up of about 18 hyperthyroidism patients plus 17 patients who later progressed to ophthalmopathy. The 75 to 100 discovery patients were randomly divided into training and test sets at a 7:3 ratio. In about six Graves' hyperthyroidism patients, the study also compared T-cell repertoires from thyroid tissue with T-cell repertoires from blood. Following sampling, methimazole starting at 30 mg daily was given to hyperthyroidism patients, and high-dose intravenous methylprednisolone was given to ophthalmopathy patients. Libraries were constructed in a second round of multiplex PCR, after which size selection and purification were carried out. Libraries were sequenced paired-end with 100 bp reads on an Illumina HiSeq2000. SOAPnuke was used to process the raw data, removing reads that contained adapters or uncalled bases, had a mean Phred below 15, or lacked an exact match to the constant primer or identifier. COPE v1.2.5 was used to merge the high-quality paired reads, and each unique nucleotide sequence was defined as a clonotype. Clonotypes were aligned to IMGT TRBV, TRBD and TRBJ reference segments using MiTCR v1.1. Analysis was restricted to V-J combinations with a frequency above 0.0001, which covered about 99% of repertoires. The TCS score was defined as F50 (clonal expansion) divided by E x V (chaos), with BLOSUM62-based TCRdist calculated between CDR3 peptides within each V-J. Welch's t-statistics and random forest reduced around 550 V-J features to 13, which were used in a naive Bayes classifier (R e1071). Sample size was not statistically predetermined, and investigators were not blinded to group allocation. The paper describes TCR Vbeta CDR3 sequencing of 140 or so peripheral blood samples, made up of fewer than 50 ophthalmopathy patients, 70 to 75 hyperthyroidism patients and 17 progressor patients.

The sequence is built from TRBV6-1 and TRBJ2-3, with TRBD1 as a weak D call on 5 bases. This sample comprised peripheral blood mononuclear cells (PBMCs), obtained at new diagnosis, from a patient treated with antithyroid drugs. The source is a man between 35 and 55 years old with Graves disease. Donor details come from another sample of the same person, matched by shared clones. The CDR3 reads CASSEIPGYTDTQYF. The base sequence is TGTGCCAGCAGTGAGATCCCAGGGTACACAGATACGCAGTATTTT.